This is a list of T cell receptor beta chains from one sample in a study of T cells in Graves' hyperthyroidism and ophthalmopathy. From the multiplex PCR reads, TCRdb called clonotypes with MiXCR, one entry per CDR3 protein. The top ten clones hold around 4% of a sample with some 620,000 distinct CDR3 sequences, 16% of them seen once. The sample comprised blood. All receptors derive from a woman aged 25-40 years with Graves' hyperthyroidism. The CDR3 runs from the conserved cysteine through the conserved F or W. D genes are given only for firm matches. Rows give clone size only sometimes, using once, few, many, or a class for an expanded clone.

v_gene	abundance	d_gene	j_gene	CDR3aa	CDR3nt
TRBV9	-	TRBD2	TRBJ2-3	CASSVGLAGPDTQYF	TGTGCCAGCAGCGTTGGACTAGCGGGTCCAGATACGCAGTATTTT
TRBV28	many	TRBD1	TRBJ1-4	CASSSATGGNEKLFF	TGTGCCAGCAGTTCCGCGACAGGGGGGAATGAAAAACTGTTTTTT
TRBV6-1	many	-	TRBJ1-1	CAIAGRLNTEAFF	TGTGCCATCGCGGGACGGCTGAACACTGAAGCTTTCTTT
TRBV2	many	TRBD1	TRBJ1-6	CASRQGVAGSPLHF	TGTGCCAGCAGGCAGGGGGTAGCGGGTTCACCCCTCCACTTT
TRBV6-1	few	TRBD2	TRBJ2-1	CASRVAGGPQNEQFF	TGTGCCAGCAGGGTAGCGGGAGGGCCGCAGAATGAGCAGTTCTTC
TRBV9	-	TRBD1	TRBJ2-2	CASSELQGLASTGELFF	TGTGCCAGCAGCGAATTACAGGGGTTGGCGAGCACCGGGGAGCTGTTTTTT
TRBV28	many	-	TRBJ2-7	CASRSSLDQLRYEQYF	TGTGCCAGCCGGTCTTCTCTTGACCAACTTCGCTACGAGCAGTACTTC
TRBV12-3/TRBV12-4	-	TRBD1	TRBJ2-7	CASRAGTGAREQYF	TGTGCCAGCAGGGCCGGGACAGGGGCTCGGGAGCAGTACTTC
TRBV28	many	-	TRBJ2-7	CASSLVGRGSSYEQYF	TGTGCCAGCAGTTTGGTCGGCCGCGGCAGCTCCTACGAGCAGTACTTC
TRBV12-3/TRBV12-4	once	-	TRBJ2-1	CASSLRKGFDNEQFF	TGTGCCAGCAGTCTCCGAAAGGGGTTTGATAATGAGCAGTTCTTC
TRBV12-3/TRBV12-4	many	TRBD2	TRBJ2-5	CASSDLAGVPQETQYF	TGTGCCAGCAGTGATCTAGCGGGAGTCCCCCAAGAGACCCAGTACTTC
TRBV29-1	many	TRBD2	TRBJ2-3	CSVWASGIGQYF	TGCAGCGTTTGGGCTAGCGGGATAGGGCAGTATTTT
TRBV10-3	many	-	TRBJ1-1	CATISLVGTEAFF	TGTGCCACCATTTCCCTGGTAGGCACTGAAGCTTTCTTT
TRBV6-1	many	-	TRBJ2-7	CASIKDGTYEQYF	TGTGCCAGCATTAAGGACGGTACCTACGAGCAGTACTTC
TRBV5-1	many	TRBD1	TRBJ1-5	CASSQTGTANQPQHF	TGCGCCAGCAGTCAAACCGGGACAGCGAATCAGCCCCAGCATTTT
TRBV28	many	-	TRBJ2-7	CASSLTPSVGYEQYF	TGTGCCAGCAGTTTAACCCCGAGTGTGGGGTACGAGCAGTACTTC
TRBV7-2	-	-	TRBJ2-7	CANSPDRYSYEQYF	TGTGCCAACAGCCCTGACAGATACTCCTACGAGCAGTACTTC
TRBV27	many	TRBD1	TRBJ2-2	CASKGTGATGELFF	TGTGCCAGCAAGGGGACAGGGGCCACCGGGGAGCTGTTTTTT
TRBV27	many	-	TRBJ1-1	CASNPTGIGTEAFF	TGTGCCAGCAACCCCACAGGGATAGGCACTGAAGCTTTCTTT
TRBV27	-	-	TRBJ2-7	CASSPDLGDSEQYF	TGTGCCAGCAGTCCGGATCTGGGTGACTCCGAGCAGTACTTC
TRBV28	-	-	TRBJ1-2	CASRTQDGYYGYTF	TGTGCCAGCCGAACTCAAGACGGATACTATGGCTACACCTTC
TRBV2	many	-	TRBJ1-2	CASSKIYGYTF	TGTGCCAGCAGTAAGATCTATGGCTACACCTTC
TRBV11-2	many	-	TRBJ2-5	CASSLELDRRETQYF	TGTGCCAGCAGCTTAGAACTCGACAGGAGGGAGACCCAGTACTTC
TRBV12-3/TRBV12-4	few	-	TRBJ2-7	CASCGSYRGYEQYF	TGTGCCAGCTGTGGAAGTTATAGGGGATACGAGCAGTACTTC
TRBV12-3/TRBV12-4	many	-	TRBJ1-1	CASSFGFDTEAFF	TGTGCCAGCAGTTTTGGTTTTGACACTGAAGCTTTCTTT
TRBV3-1	many	TRBD1	TRBJ1-5	CASSQDHIGTENQPQHF	TGTGCCAGCAGCCAAGATCATATTGGGACAGAGAATCAGCCCCAGCATTTT
TRBV2	few	-	TRBJ1-6	CASQRGPNSPLHF	TGTGCCAGCCAAAGGGGCCCTAATTCACCCCTCCACTTT
TRBV6-2/TRBV6-3	many	TRBD1	TRBJ2-7	CASRPRTGSYEQYF	TGTGCCAGCAGACCCCGGACAGGGAGCTACGAGCAGTACTTC
TRBV28	many	-	TRBJ2-3	CASSGGSTDTQYF	TGTGCCAGCAGTGGGGGAAGCACAGATACGCAGTATTTT
TRBV7-2	many	-	TRBJ2-3	CASSSRPSTDTQYF	TGTGCCAGCAGCTCAAGACCTAGCACAGATACGCAGTATTTT
TRBV5-1	many	TRBD1	TRBJ1-5	CASSLTGDSNQPQHF	TGCGCCAGCAGCTTGACAGGGGATAGCAATCAGCCCCAGCATTTT
TRBV28	-	-	TRBJ2-6	CASSTQLSGANVLTF	TGTGCCAGCAGTACGCAGCTCTCTGGGGCCAACGTCCTGACTTTC
TRBV18	-	-	TRBJ2-1	CASSPSTGYQEQFF	TGTGCCAGCTCACCATCTACAGGGTATCAAGAGCAGTTCTTC
TRBV28	-	TRBD1	TRBJ1-2	CASTAEWDRVLGNYGYTF	TGTGCCAGCACCGCTGAATGGGACAGGGTCTTGGGCAACTATGGCTACACCTTC
TRBV5-5	-	-	TRBJ2-5	CASSLGEVITLEETQYF	TGTGCCAGCAGCTTGGGGGAGGTGATTACCCTAGAAGAGACCCAGTACTTC
TRBV3-1	few	TRBD2	TRBJ2-3	CASSLAGSHTDTQYF	TGTGCCAGCAGCTTAGCGGGGTCACACACAGATACGCAGTATTTT
TRBV12-5	few	-	TRBJ2-7	CASGLDREGSYEQYF	TGTGCTAGTGGTTTGGACAGGGAGGGTTCCTACGAGCAGTACTTC
TRBV12-3/TRBV12-4	many	TRBD1	TRBJ2-7	CASSLTGPYEQYF	TGTGCCAGCAGTTTGACAGGGCCCTACGAGCAGTACTTC
TRBV20-1	many	-	TRBJ2-7	CSAVDGGYEQYF	TGCAGTGCCGTAGACGGGGGCTACGAGCAGTACTTC
TRBV3-1	many	TRBD2	TRBJ2-3	CASSLRRTSGITDTQYF	TGTGCCAGCAGCCTGAGACGGACTAGCGGGATCACAGATACGCAGTATTTT
TRBV10-3	many	TRBD1	TRBJ2-5	CAISDFGTGGGETQYF	TGTGCCATCAGTGATTTCGGGACAGGGGGCGGAGAGACCCAGTACTTC
TRBV28	many	-	TRBJ1-3	CASRRGSTGNTIYF	TGTGCCAGTAGACGGGGGTCGACTGGAAACACCATATATTTT
TRBV4-3	-	TRBD2	TRBJ2-1	CASSLSGRTSGTNEQFF	TGCGCCAGCAGCCTGTCTGGGAGGACTAGCGGTACGAATGAGCAGTTCTTC
TRBV12-5	many	-	TRBJ1-5	CASGLVPGNQPQHF	TGTGCTAGTGGTTTGGTACCCGGGAATCAGCCCCAGCATTTT
TRBV7-3	-	-	TRBJ2-2	CASSLEFATGELFF	TGTGCCAGCAGCTTAGAGTTTGCGACCGGGGAGCTGTTTTTT
TRBV6-1	-	-	TRBJ2-7	CASRGGRYEQYF	TGTGCCAGCCGAGGGGGACGCTACGAGCAGTACTTC